This TCR beta chain originates from a study of OX40 agonist ivuxolimab in advanced cancers. Study details: Every 2 weeks, patients got intravenous ivuxolimab at one of six dose levels (0.01-10 mg/kg). The diagnoses of dose-escalation patients were hepatocellular carcinoma, melanoma, renal cell or head and neck cancer. Participants averaged approximately 61 years of age (range 23 to 79) and were around 83% male. Study conclusions and caveats: Expanded clones belonging to CD8+ T cells outnumbered, on average, those of CD4+.

The germline V and J ends were trimmed by 1 base and 0 bases, with 16 bases remaining between them. Germline-derived CDR1 and CDR2 are SGHVS and FNYEAQ. The CDR3 length is 18 residues. Some clones are missing from TCRdb's copy, which holds only in-frame ones; the method was immunoSEQ multiplex PCR. Here the sample spans about 42,000 clones, 86% being singletons. This clone was seen only a few times. The target antigen is unknown. This sequence originates from an adult with an advanced solid tumor such as melanoma, head and neck, liver or kidney cancer. The gene calls are TRBV7-6 and TRBJ2-1, with no clear D. The source was CD4+ or CD8+ T cells sorted from blood, collected in a trial of the OX40 agonist ivuxolimab. DNA of the CDR3: TGTGCCAGCAGCTTAGATTGGTTGAGCGCCCGCTCCTACAATGAGCAGTTCTTC. Translating gives CASSLDWLSARSYNEQFF.